This TCR beta chain was recovered during a study of post-analysis software for immune sequencing data (dated by TCRdb to the mid-2010s). Describing the broader study: Disease courses on record covered relapsing-remitting, secondary progressive and progressive-relapsing multiple sclerosis, though some patients had no subtype annotation. The patient repertoires were compared against approximately ten previously published healthy control repertoires obtained from donors aged about 6 to 26 years. A subset of samples was prepared in parallel using single-end sample barcoding, then pooled and co-amplified after Illumina adapter ligation. What the work shows at the level of the full study, not this receptor alone: Multiple sclerosis patients had significantly lower normalized Chao1 diversity than controls, a result that suggests substantial peripheral T-cell clonal expansion. Patients showed significantly higher frequencies than controls for roughly five TRBV segments, among them TRBV5-6, TRBV5-1 and TRBV20-1. When samples were clustered directly using the F measure, samples prepared in the same batch co-clustered strongly, which prompted a batch-effect correction. The control group was slightly older than the multiple sclerosis patient group.

TCR beta repertoires were profiled from peripheral blood of about a dozen young patients with multiple sclerosis to demonstrate the VDJtools post-analysis software. The multiple sclerosis patients were children and adolescents between about 6 and 16 years of age. As to this clonotype: What this receptor recognizes is not known. Nothing much larger sits one base from this clone, and base qualities are not available.

Libraries were constructed by PCR. The listed sequencing device is Illumina HiSeq 2500. To reduce PCR and sequencing biases, unique molecular identifiers were incorporated into the TCR beta cDNA libraries. Approximately 500,000 cDNA molecules were obtained for every 1 to 10 million input T cells, so each molecule roughly corresponded to one T cell. The patient libraries were prepared and sequenced using the same protocol as the earlier healthy control dataset. Within a given batch, samples were prepared together, multiplexed and sequenced on the same HiSeq lane. Regarding the original processing steps: MIGEC was used to process the raw barcoded reads, and molecular identifier groups with only a single read were discarded before consensus assembly and CDR3 extraction. VDJtools was used for post-analysis of the clonotype tables, and diversity was normalized by down-sampling every dataset to the size of the smallest sample. Repertoire overlap clustering matched CDR3 amino acid but not nucleotide sequences to correct batch-related cross-sample contamination. The public reads were quality trimmed at Q25 with fastp and then assembled into clones with MiXCR by TCRdb, keeping productive beta chains. All rows with the same CDR3 protein become a single entry with the most common DNA and genes. These V and J calls derive from TCRdb rather than the authors' analysis. This sample gives a few hundred thousand distinct CDR3 sequences in total; roughly 38% of them show up just once. Less than 8% of the sample comes from the top ten.

According to the germline V gene (reference sequence), CDR1 reads DFQATT and CDR2 reads SNEGSKA. V sheds 3 bases and J sheds 4 bases, leaving 19 bases between their ends. The CDR3 contains 16 residues, cysteine and phenylalanine counted. Solely the CDR3 DNA is kept, with 48 bases framed from the first base. The sample consisted of blood. This receptor chain uses TRBV20-1 and TRBJ2-1; TRBD1 is perhaps the D gene, given 6 matching bases. The receptor was derived from a girl under 10 years old with multiple sclerosis. The bases are TGCAGTGCTAGTCGTTTTGGAAGCCAGGGGTACAATGAGCAGTTCTTC. Its translation is CSASRFGSQGYNEQFF.